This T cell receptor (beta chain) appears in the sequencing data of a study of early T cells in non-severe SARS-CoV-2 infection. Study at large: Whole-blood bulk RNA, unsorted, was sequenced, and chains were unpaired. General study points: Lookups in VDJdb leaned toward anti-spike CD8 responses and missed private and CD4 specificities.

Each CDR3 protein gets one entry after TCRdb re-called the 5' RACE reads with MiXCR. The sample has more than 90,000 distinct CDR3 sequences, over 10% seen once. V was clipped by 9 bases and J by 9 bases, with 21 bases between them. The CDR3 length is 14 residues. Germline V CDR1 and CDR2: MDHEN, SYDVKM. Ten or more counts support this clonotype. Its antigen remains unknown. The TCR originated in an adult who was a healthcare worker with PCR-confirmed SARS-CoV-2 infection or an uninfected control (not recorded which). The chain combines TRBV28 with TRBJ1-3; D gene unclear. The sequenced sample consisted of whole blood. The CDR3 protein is CASLHRAGWGTIYF. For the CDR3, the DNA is TGTGCCAGTCTTCATCGGGCGGGCTGGGGCACCATATATTTT.